This T cell receptor (beta chain) was sequenced in a study of shared clonotypes between healthy human individuals (dated by TCRdb to 2018 to 2021). About the investigation overall: A few men and two women, aged 18 to 49 years, made up the cohort. For each donor, CD4 naive and CD4 memory were each given three plates, CD8 naive was given two plates, and CD8 memory was given one plate. To estimate repertoire size and how much clonotype sharing occurs between individuals, the study deeply sequenced the blood TCR repertoires of several healthy adults. To increase sequencing depth and limit assay-specific biases, different laboratories used diverse techniques to prepare libraries and sequence TCR repertoires. Leukapheresis yielded between about 0.94 and 8.9 billion PBMCs per donor.

The trim is 7 bases for V and 6 bases for J, with a gap of 8 bases between the germline ends. For CDR1 and CDR2, the germline V gene lists MGHDK and SYGVNS. The CDR3 starts with the cysteine, ends with the phenylalanine, and has 11 residues. Only CDR3 DNA remains: 33 bases, in frame from the first base. Donors were healthy HIV-negative adults with no recently reported acute infections or vaccinations. Every donor was a Caucasian adult residing in Nashville, Tennessee, USA. CD4+ T cells were enriched through magnetic negative selection, after which naive cells were positively selected on CD45RA and the remaining negative fraction served as the memory subset. Blood was obtained by leukapheresis, after which PBMCs were separated by Ficoll-Histopaque density gradient centrifugation and cryopreserved in liquid nitrogen vapor phase. Analytical flow cytometry was used to check the purity and quantity of each magnetically sorted T cell population. Genomic DNA was isolated from each sorted fraction and quantified by UV absorbance on a Nanodrop 2000c.

About this clone: The antigen it binds to is not known. Base qualities are not at hand, and no much larger clone is one base apart.

The research as a whole found: Compared with non-shared clonotypes, clonotypes shared by all four sorted-subset donors had higher generation probabilities. Because the study included a small number of donors, the genetic and exposure-history diversity represented was limited. Naive subsets generally had larger estimated clonotype richness than memory subsets did. Rarefaction of sorted-subset datasets indicated incomplete sequencing despite the large sequencing depth. Across a handful of donors, roughly 5% of naive CD4, roughly 3.3% of naive CD8, under 2.5% of memory CD4, and approximately 0.42% of memory CD8 clonotypes were shared. Pairwise subsampling led to the expectation that sequencing depth would affect the degree of clonotype sharing among donors. Only blood was sampled, and tissue TCR repertoires likely differ from those in blood.

Using the deep immunoSEQ assay, TCR CDR3 regions were amplified from genomic DNA by multiplex PCR. Genomic DNA extracted from each cell subset was distributed evenly over all wells of several immunoSEQ 96-well plates, and each plate served as one replicate. For sorted subsets, around 0.2 ug genomic DNA, equal to tens of thousands of T cell genomes, was loaded into each replicate PCR. Purified libraries were measured with a Qubit 3.0 fluorometer, size-checked on a Bioanalyzer 2100, and measured again with the KAPA Library Quantification kit. Every immunoSEQ 96-well plate was sequenced on a separate single-read 150-cycle Illumina NextSeq 550 flow cell. As for the original processing: Because only junctional sequences without quality scores were contained in the immunoSEQ output, filtering matching that applied to full-length reads could not be performed. To assign V/J genes and CDR3, sequences were annotated against IMGT germline references using PyIR, a Python wrapper for IgBLAST v1.9. Any read was removed if the V/J assignment was weak (E-value above 1e-6), the CDR3 was missing, or the read contained stop codons, out-of-frame junctions, or ambiguous translated residues. V3J clonotypes were defined as sequences sharing an identical inferred V gene, J gene, and CDR3 amino acid sequence. The percentage overlap between two repertoires was calculated by dividing the number of shared unique clonotypes by the size of the smaller repertoire. Three approaches were used to assess repertoire richness: RTK rarefaction, the Chao1 estimator, and Recon v2.1 estimates of unobserved clonotypes. Generation probabilities were computed with OLGA for all TCRbeta clonotypes obtained by the gDNA method from several donors. Here the immuneACCESS table is served through TCRdb, limited to in-frame sequences with V and J called. Missing clones are a known gap in these copies; in checked studies unresolved V genes cover under half, and the rest lacks a known reason. The D gene and trimming were derived from the DNA, and the V and J assignments and clone size from that table. In all, the sample holds over a million clones, and roughly 96% of those were seen once. In total, the top ten clones hold more than 0.9% of the sample.

Material: naive CD4+ T cells sorted from blood. The label giving this sample's cell subset or site can be read as: CD45RA+ positively selected. The receptor comes from a man aged 30-40 years in good health. The chain uses TRBV25-1 and TRBJ2-3; the D gene assignment is ambiguous. The CDR3: CASIIRDTQYF. The DNA is as follows: TGTGCCAGCATAATCAGGGATACGCAGTATTTT.